The clone carrying this TCR beta chain was detected a few times. Its antigen remains unidentified. These data come from a study of OX40 agonist ivuxolimab in advanced cancers. Across the study: Patients enrolled in dose escalation were diagnosed with hepatocellular carcinoma, melanoma, renal cell or head and neck cancer. Under the entry rules, prior anti-PD-1, anti-PD-L1 or anti-CTLA-4 therapy was allowed, and more than 35% had some. General study points: The work left the antigen specificity of expanded peripheral T cells undetermined. Nonresponders included some who also had low normalized T-cell clonal expansion.

Produced via immunoSEQ multiplex PCR; TCRdb's table is partial and in-frame only. The sample gives over 70,000 clones, 80% to 90% of which show up once; roughly 0.56% is in the top ten. Trimming removed 4 bases from V and 0 bases from J, with 7 bases in between. From germline, CDR1 is GTSNPN and CDR2 SVGIG (reference sequence). The CDR3 has 13 amino acids. This specimen consisted of CD4+ or CD8+ T cells sorted from blood, obtained in a trial of the OX40 agonist ivuxolimab. The TCR originated in an adult with an advanced solid tumor such as melanoma, head and neck, liver or kidney cancer. The genes are TRBV30 and TRBJ1-3; D remains ambiguous. This CDR3 reads CAWITYSGNTIYF. The DNA of the CDR3 is TGTGCCTGGATAACCTACTCTGGAAACACCATATATTTT.